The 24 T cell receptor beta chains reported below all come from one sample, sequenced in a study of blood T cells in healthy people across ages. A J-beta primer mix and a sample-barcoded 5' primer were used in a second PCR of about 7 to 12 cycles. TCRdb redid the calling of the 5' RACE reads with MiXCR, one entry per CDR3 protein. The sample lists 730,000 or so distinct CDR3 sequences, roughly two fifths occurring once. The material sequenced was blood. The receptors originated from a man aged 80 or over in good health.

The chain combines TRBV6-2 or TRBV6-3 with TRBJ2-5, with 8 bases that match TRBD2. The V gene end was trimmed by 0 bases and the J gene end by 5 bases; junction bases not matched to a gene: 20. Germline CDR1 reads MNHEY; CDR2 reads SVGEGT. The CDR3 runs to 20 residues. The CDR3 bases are TGTGCCAGCAGTTACTCGAAGGACCAACGATCGAGCGGGACTAGGGAGACCCAGTACTTC. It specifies CASSYSKDQRSSGTRETQYF.

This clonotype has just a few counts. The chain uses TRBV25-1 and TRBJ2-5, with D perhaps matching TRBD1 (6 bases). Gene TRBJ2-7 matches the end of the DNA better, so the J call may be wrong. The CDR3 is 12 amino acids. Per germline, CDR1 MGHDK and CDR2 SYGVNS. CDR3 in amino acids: CASTIGRGEQYF. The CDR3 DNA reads TGTGCCAGCACCATCGGCAGGGGCGAGCAGTACTTC.

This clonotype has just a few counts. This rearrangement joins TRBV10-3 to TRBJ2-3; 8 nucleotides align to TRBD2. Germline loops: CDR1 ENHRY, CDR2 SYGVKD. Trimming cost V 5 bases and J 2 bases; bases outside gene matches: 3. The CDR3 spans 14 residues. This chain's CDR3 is CAISSGGNTDTQYF. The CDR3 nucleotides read TGTGCCATCAGTAGCGGGGGAAACACAGATACGCAGTATTTT.

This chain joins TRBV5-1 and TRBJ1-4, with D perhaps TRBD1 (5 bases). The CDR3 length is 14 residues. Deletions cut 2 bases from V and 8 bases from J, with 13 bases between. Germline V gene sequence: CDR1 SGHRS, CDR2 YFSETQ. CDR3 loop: CASSFGRVREKLFF. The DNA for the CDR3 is TGCGCCAGCAGCTTTGGCAGGGTGCGGGAAAAACTGTTTTTT.

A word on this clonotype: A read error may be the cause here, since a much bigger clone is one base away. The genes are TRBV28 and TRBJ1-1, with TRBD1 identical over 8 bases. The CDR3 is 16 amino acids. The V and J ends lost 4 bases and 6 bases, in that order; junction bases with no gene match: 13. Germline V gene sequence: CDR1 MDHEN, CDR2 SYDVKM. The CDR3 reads CASSSSRQGRGPEAFF. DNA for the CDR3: TGTGCCAGCAGTTCCTCGAGACAGGGGAGAGGACCTGAAGCTTTCTTT.

DNA of the CDR3: TGTGCCAGCAGCACCCAGCGGGAGACACATGAGCAGTTCTTC. Translating gives CASSTQRETHEQFF. This sequence joins TRBV7-9 and TRBJ2-1; 8 bases agree with TRBD2. Germline CDR1 and CDR2: SEHNR and FQNEAQ (reference sequence). This CDR3 is 14 amino acids long. Trimming took 5 bases from V and 8 from J; bases not matched to a gene: 8.

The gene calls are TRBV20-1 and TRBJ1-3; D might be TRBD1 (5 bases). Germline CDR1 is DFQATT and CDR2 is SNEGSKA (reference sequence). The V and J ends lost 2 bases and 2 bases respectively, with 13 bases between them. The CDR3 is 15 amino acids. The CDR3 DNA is TGCAGTGCTAGATCGCAGGGAATGACTGGAAACACCATATATTTT. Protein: CSARSQGMTGNTIYF.

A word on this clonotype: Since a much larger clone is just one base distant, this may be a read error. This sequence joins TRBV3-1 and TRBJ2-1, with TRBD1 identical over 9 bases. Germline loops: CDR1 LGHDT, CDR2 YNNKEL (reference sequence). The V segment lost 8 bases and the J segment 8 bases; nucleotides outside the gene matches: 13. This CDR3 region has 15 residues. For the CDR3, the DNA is TGTGCCAGCGGCCCCACCGGGACAGGGAACGATGAGCAGTTCTTC. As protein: CASGPTGTGNDEQFF.

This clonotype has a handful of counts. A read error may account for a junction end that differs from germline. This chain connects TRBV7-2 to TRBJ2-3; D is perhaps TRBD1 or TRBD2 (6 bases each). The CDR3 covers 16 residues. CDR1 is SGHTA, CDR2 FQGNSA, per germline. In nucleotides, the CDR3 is TGTGCCAGCACCTTAAGGGGGGCGCCCTTCACAGATACGCAGTATTTT. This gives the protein CASTLRGAPFTDTQYF. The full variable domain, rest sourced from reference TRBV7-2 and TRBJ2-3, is GAGVSQSPSNKVTEKGKDVELRCDPISGHTALYWYRQSLGQGLEFLIYFQGNSAPDKSGLPSDRFSAERTGGSVSTLTIQRTQQEDSAVYLCASTLRGAPFTDTQYFGPGTRLTVL.

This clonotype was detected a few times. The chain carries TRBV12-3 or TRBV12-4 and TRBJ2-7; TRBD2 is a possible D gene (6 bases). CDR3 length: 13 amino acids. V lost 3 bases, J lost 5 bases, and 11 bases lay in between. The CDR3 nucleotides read TGTGCCAGCAGTTTGGCGGGGAACCACGAGCAGTACTTC. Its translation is CASSLAGNHEQYF.

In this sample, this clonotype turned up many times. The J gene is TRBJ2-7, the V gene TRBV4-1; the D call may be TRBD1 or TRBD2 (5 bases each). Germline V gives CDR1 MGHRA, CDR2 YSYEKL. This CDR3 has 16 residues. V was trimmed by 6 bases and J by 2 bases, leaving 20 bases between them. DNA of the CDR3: TGCGCCAGCAGGGCCACTTCCGGGACGGACCCCTACGAGCAGTACTTC. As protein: CASRATSGTDPYEQYF.

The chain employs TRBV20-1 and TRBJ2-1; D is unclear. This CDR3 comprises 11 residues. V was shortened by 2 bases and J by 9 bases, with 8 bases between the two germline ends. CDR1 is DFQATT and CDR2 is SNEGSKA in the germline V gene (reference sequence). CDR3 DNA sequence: TGCAGTGCTAGACACCTTCGTGAGCAGTTCTTC. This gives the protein CSARHLREQFF.

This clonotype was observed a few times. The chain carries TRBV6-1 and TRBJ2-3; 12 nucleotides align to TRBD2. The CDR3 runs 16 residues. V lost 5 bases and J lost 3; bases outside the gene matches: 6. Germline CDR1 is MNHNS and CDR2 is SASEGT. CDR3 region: CASSSLAGGLTDTQYF. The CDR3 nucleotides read TGTGCCAGCAGTTCCCTAGCGGGGGGGCTTACAGATACGCAGTATTTT.

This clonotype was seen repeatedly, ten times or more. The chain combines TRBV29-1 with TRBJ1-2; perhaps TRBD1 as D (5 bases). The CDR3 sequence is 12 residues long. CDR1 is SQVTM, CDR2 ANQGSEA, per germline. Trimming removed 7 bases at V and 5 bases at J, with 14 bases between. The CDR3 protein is CSAPTELYGYTF. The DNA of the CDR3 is TGCAGCGCCCCGACAGAACTATATGGCTACACCTTC.

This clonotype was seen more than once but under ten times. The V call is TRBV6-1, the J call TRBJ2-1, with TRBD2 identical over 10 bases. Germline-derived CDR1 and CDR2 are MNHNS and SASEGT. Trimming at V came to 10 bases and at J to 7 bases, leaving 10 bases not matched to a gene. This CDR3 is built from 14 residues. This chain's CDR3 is CAILAGEGNNEQFF. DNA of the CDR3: TGTGCCATTCTAGCGGGAGAGGGAAATAATGAGCAGTTCTTC.

The CDR3 DNA follows: TGTGCCAGCAGCTTGGGACCGATAACTGAAGCTTTCTTT. Translation: CASSLGPITEAFF. The V call is TRBV5-8, the J call TRBJ1-1; D ambiguous. The V gene's germline CDR1 is SGHTS and CDR2 YDEGEE. Trimming cost V 0 bases and J 5 bases, with 8 bases left between them. The CDR3 has 13 amino acids. Complete variable domain (other parts from reference TRBV5-8 and TRBJ1-1): EAGVTQSPTHLIKTRGQQATLRCSPISGHTSVYWYQQALGLGLQFLLWYDEGEERNRGNFPPRFSGRQFPNYSSELNVNALELEDSALYLCASSLGPITEAFFGQGTRLTVV.

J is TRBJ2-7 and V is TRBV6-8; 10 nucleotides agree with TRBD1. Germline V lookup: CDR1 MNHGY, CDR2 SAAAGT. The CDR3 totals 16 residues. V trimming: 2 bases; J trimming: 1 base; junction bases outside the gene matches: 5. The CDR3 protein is CASSYPGTGASYEQYF. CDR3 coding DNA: TGTGCCAGCAGTTACCCGGGGACAGGGGCATCCTACGAGCAGTACTTC.

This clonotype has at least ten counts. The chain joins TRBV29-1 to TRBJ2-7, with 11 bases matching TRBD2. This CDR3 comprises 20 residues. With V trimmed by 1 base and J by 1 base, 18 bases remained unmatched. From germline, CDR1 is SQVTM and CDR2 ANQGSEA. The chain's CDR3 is CSVEGGDPGLAARGSYEQYF. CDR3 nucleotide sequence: TGCAGCGTTGAAGGGGGGGACCCGGGACTAGCGGCCAGAGGATCCTACGAGCAGTACTTC.

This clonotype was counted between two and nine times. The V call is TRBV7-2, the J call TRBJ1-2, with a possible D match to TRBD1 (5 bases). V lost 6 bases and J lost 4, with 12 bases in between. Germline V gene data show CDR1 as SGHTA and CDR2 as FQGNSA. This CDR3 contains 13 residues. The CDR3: CASSIRAVYGYTF. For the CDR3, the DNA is TGTGCCAGCAGTATCAGGGCGGTCTATGGCTACACCTTC. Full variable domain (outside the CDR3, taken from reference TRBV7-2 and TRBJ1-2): GAGVSQSPSNKVTEKGKDVELRCDPISGHTALYWYRQSLGQGLEFLIYFQGNSAPDKSGLPSDRFSAERTGGSVSTLTIQRTQQEDSAVYLCASSIRAVYGYTFGSGTRLTVV.

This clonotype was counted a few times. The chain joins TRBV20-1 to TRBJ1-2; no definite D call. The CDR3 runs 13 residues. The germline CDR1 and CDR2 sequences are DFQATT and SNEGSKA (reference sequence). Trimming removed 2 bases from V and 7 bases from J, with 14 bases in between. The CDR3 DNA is TGCAGTGCTAGAACGAGTGGGGTCGGTGGCTACACCTTC. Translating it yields CSARTSGVGGYTF.

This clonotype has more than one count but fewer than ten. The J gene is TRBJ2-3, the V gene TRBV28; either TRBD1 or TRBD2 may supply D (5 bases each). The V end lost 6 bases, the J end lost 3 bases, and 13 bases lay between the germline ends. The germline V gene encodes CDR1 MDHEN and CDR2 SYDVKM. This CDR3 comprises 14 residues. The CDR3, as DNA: TGTGCCAGCAGATCGGGACCAGGGACAGATACGCAGTATTTT. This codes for CASRSGPGTDTQYF.

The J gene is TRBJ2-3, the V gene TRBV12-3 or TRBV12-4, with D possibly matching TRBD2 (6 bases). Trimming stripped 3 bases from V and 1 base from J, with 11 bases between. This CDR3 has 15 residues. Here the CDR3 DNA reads TGTGCCAGCAGTTTTTTAGCTAGCGGCACAGATACGCAGTATTTT. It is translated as CASSFLASGTDTQYF.

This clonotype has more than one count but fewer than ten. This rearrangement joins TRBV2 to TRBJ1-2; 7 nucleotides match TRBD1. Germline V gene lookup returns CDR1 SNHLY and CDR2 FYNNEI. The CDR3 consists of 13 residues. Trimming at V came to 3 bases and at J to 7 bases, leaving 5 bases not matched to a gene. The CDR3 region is CASSEFTGVGYTF. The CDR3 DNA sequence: TGTGCCAGCAGTGAGTTTACAGGGGTTGGCTACACCTTC.

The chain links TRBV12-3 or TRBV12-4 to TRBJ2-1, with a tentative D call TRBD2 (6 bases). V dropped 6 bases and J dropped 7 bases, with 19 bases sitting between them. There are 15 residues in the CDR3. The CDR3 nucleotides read TGTGCCAGCAGCTCAAAGGTAGCGGTCATGAATGAGCAGTTCTTC. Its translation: CASSSKVAVMNEQFF.